This T cell receptor beta chain was sequenced during a study of blood T cell repertoires in COVID-19 (TCRdb year 2020). Regarding the complete study: The collaborator samples originated in the United States, Italy and Spain and spanned the acute and convalescent phases of COVID-19. The material from the prospective study consisted of cDNA or gDNA derived from T cells, B-cell-depleted T cells, or PBMCs. The dataset comprised deeply sampled blood TCRbeta repertoires from subjects exposed to, actively infected with, or recovered from COVID-19. Samples were obtained from the ongoing ImmuneRACE study (first 160 participants) and from 1,254 subjects provided by 6 global collaborators. Sample metadata almost always included a de-identified subject ID, COVID-19 status, age in years and sex. Where available, HLA class I and class II types were taken from metadata supplied by the sample provider and were not determined by assay-based typing. The repertoires were released in a freely available public database intended as a resource for research on the immune response to SARS-CoV-2. Results the study describes overall, beyond this receptor: How much clinical and demographic metadata was included differed by source and by participant, and the metadata was provided uncurated.

The collaborating institutions used their own protocols to collect whole blood in K2EDTA tubes. Collaborator samples were shipped for TCRbeta analysis as frozen whole blood, isolated PBMCs, or DNA extracted from either sample type. Turning to this clone: Its antigen remains undetermined. No clone much larger than this one lies a single base away; base qualities are absent.

Compared with germline, V lacks 3 bases and J lacks 5 bases; bases without a gene match: 3. There are 13 amino acids in the CDR3, from cysteine to phenylalanine inclusive. Only CDR3 DNA remains: 39 bases, in frame from the first base. Reading the germline V gene gives CDR1 SGHAT and CDR2 FQNNGV. TCRbeta CDR3 regions were amplified from genomic DNA using the immunoSEQ Assay, a bias-controlled multiplex PCR. As for the original processing: The number of nucleated cells in each sample was estimated by amplification of reference gene primers within the assay. To quantify the absolute abundance of each unique TCRbeta CDR3 rearrangement, sequence reads were collapsed and filtered. Productive Simpson clonality was computed per sample as the square root of Simpson's diversity index over productive rearrangements. The source is immuneACCESS, and TCRdb retained only in-frame sequences with V and J called. Part of the clones is not carried over; for the studies checked, unresolved V genes explain less than half of this, and the remainder is unexplained. V and J calls and clone size are as listed in that table; D and trimming were resolved from the DNA. The sample table lists 77,000 or so clones, approximately 90% of them with a count of one. Approximately 4.3% of the sample lies in the top ten.

This clonotype was obtained from a man aged 50 to 59 with active COVID-19. Input material: peripheral blood. This receptor chain uses TRBV11-2 and TRBJ1-1, and 7 junctional nucleotides match TRBD1. CDR3 sequence: CASSLDRRTEAFF. The DNA sequence is TGTGCCAGCAGCTTGGACAGGCGGACTGAAGCTTTCTTT. The reference TRBV11-2 and TRBJ1-1 proteins fill in what lies around the CDR3, so the full variable domain reads EAGVAQSPRYKIIEKRQSVAFWCNPISGHATLYWYQQILGQGPKLLIQFQNNGVVDDSQLPKDRFSAERLKGVDSTLKIQPAKLEDSAVYLCASSLDRRTEAFFGQGTRLTVV.